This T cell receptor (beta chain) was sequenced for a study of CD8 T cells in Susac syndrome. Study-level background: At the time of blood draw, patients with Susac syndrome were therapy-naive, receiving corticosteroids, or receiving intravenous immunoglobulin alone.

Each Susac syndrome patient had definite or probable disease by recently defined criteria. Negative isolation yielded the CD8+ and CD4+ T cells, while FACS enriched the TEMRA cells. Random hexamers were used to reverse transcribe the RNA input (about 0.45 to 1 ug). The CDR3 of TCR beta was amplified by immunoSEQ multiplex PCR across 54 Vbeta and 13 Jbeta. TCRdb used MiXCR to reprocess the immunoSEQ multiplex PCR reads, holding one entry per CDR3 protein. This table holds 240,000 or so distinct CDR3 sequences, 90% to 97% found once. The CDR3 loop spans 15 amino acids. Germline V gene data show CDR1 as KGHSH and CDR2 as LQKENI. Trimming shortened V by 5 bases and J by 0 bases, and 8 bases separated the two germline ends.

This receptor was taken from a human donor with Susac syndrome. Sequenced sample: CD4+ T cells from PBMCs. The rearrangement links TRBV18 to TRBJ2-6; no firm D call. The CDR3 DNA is TGTGCCAGCTCAATGGATTTCTCTGGGGCCAACGTCCTGACTTTC. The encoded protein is CASSMDFSGANVLTF.